Described below is a single TCR beta chain sequence and its context. Per the original methods: Amplifying reference gene primers gave estimates of nucleated cell counts. Some clones are missing from TCRdb's copy, which holds only in-frame ones; the method was immunoSEQ multiplex PCR. V and J calls and clone size follow that table, whereas D and trimming were derived from the DNA. The data hold roughly 250,000 clones, with 82% observed a single time. This specimen belongs to a study of blood T cell repertoires in COVID-19. What was sequenced was peripheral blood. The clonotype was recovered from a woman in her 70s with acute or convalescent COVID-19.

CDR3 coding DNA: TGTGCCAGCAGTTTACTTGGACAGGAATCTGCTTTCTTT. Its translation is CASSLLGQESAFF. The chain combines TRBV6-2 or TRBV6-3 with TRBJ1-1; TRBD1 agrees at 7 bases. Germline values: CDR1 MNHEY, CDR2 SVGEGT. CDR3 length equals 13 residues. V gave up 4 bases and J gave up 11 bases; unmatched junction bases: 10.